These T cell receptor beta chains were read from a single sample in a study of response to subunit inactivated influenza vaccine. Each CDR3 protein gets one entry after TCRdb re-called the RT-PCR reads with MiXCR. The table records roughly 570,000 distinct CDR3 sequences, 12% to 15% of them present only once. This specimen consisted of PBMCs from blood, obtained roughly 13 days after vaccination. Every receptor here comes from a middle-aged man who received an inactivated influenza vaccine. CDR3s include the opening cysteine and the closing phenylalanine or tryptophan. A D gene is named only where the DNA matches it firmly.

D: TRBD2; J: TRBJ2-5; V: TRBV12-3/TRBV12-4; CDR3: CASSRLAGVETQYF
D: -; J: TRBJ2-1; V: TRBV20-1; CDR3: CSARRQVNEQFF
D: -; J: TRBJ1-2; V: TRBV6-6; CDR3: CASSYATDYTF
D: -; J: TRBJ1-2; V: TRBV30; CDR3: CAWSGQAYGYTF
D: TRBD1; J: TRBJ2-7; V: TRBV6-6; CDR3: CASSLRQGYEQYF
D: TRBD1; J: TRBJ1-2; V: TRBV7-9; CDR3: CASSLPGQGILYGYTF
D: TRBD1; J: TRBJ2-7; V: TRBV7-9; CDR3: CASSLDEGTGTYEQYF
D: -; J: TRBJ2-7; V: TRBV4-2; CDR3: CASSPEMDYLNYEQYF
D: TRBD1; J: TRBJ1-5; V: TRBV4-2; CDR3: CASSQDFFAGTGVSNQPQHF
D: -; J: TRBJ2-5; V: TRBV30; CDR3: CAWSVDKGDSATIETQYF
D: TRBD1; J: TRBJ2-7; V: TRBV11-2; CDR3: CASSGPGTGSSYEQYF